This TCR beta chain was sequenced during a study of technical replicates of blood from several donors. Trimming left V 6 bases short and J 8 bases short, with 20 bases between. Germline V gene data show CDR1 as MNHEY and CDR2 as SVGAGI. CDR3 length equals 15 residues. The repertoire was sequenced with immunoSEQ multiplex PCR; TCRdb's copy has only in-frame clones and lacks some. The repertoire holds fewer than 90,000 clones, with 75% to 90% as singletons. Material: T cells isolated from PBMCs. The sequence was obtained from a human donor in good health. V usage is TRBV6-5 and J usage is TRBJ2-1, with D possibly being TRBD1 (6 bases). The DNA of the CDR3 is TGTGCCAGCAGAAAGGGGGACCTACAAGGGGATGAGCAGTTCTTC. As protein: CASRKGDLQGDEQFF.